Listed below are T cell receptor beta chains from one sample, sequenced in a study of cytomegalovirus exposure and HLA in healthy donors. Only in-frame clones appear in the TCRdb table, and some are missing; sequencing was by immunoSEQ multiplex PCR. The table lists around 200,000 clones, around 80% of them singletons. What was sequenced was PBMCs. The source of these receptors is a woman in her twenties or thirties in good health and CMV-seronegative. Each CDR3 is given with its conserved first and last residue. D genes are given only for firm matches. Part of the rows lack a size; the others show once, few, many or a class for expanded clones.

CDR3nt	CDR3aa	d_gene	abundance	v_gene	j_gene
TGTGCCAGCAGCTTAGCGGGAGGCTCCTACAATGAGCAGTTCTTC	CASSLAGGSYNEQFF	TRBD2	NA	TRBV11-3	TRBJ2-1
TGCGCCAGCAGCCCCGGGACAGGGGGTCTCTACGAGCAGTACTTC	CASSPGTGGLYEQYF	TRBD1	once	TRBV5-1	TRBJ2-7
TGTGCCAGCATTACAGACCCCCGCTCGGTCAATGAGCAGTTCTTC	CASITDPRSVNEQFF	NA	NA	TRBV6-6	TRBJ2-1
TGTGCCAGCAGTTTTTTGGGGGCAGGGAACACTGAAGCTTTCTTT	CASSFLGAGNTEAFF	NA	NA	TRBV28	TRBJ1-1
TGTGCCAGCAGTGCTCGTGTGGGCGGGCCTTCACCCCTCCACTTT	CASSARVGGPSPLHF	NA	few	TRBV2	TRBJ1-6
TGTGCCTGGAGTTTTATGCACGGGGGGGGCTATGGCTACACCTTC	CAWSFMHGGGYGYTF	NA	few	TRBV30	TRBJ1-2
TGTGCCAGCAGTCGAGACTCCTACCTCTACGAGCAGTACTTC	CASSRDSYLYEQYF	NA	NA	TRBV6-1	TRBJ2-7
TGTGCCAGCAGCTTAAACAGCAACCAAGAGACCCAGTACTTC	CASSLNSNQETQYF	NA	NA	TRBV7-7	TRBJ2-5
TGTGCCAGCAGTTTATCTACTGGGAACACTGAAGCTTTCTTT	CASSLSTGNTEAFF	NA	NA	TRBV27	TRBJ1-1
TGTGCCAGCAGCTTAGCGGGACAGGGAGGCTATGGCTACACCTTC	CASSLAGQGGYGYTF	TRBD1	few	TRBV11-2	TRBJ1-2
TGTGCCAGCAGCCCCCGGGATGATGGGGAGCAGTACTTC	CASSPRDDGEQYF	NA	NA	TRBV14	TRBJ2-7
TGTGCCAGCAGAGAGGGGGTTACAGATACGCAGTATTTT	CASREGVTDTQYF	NA	NA	TRBV2	TRBJ2-3
TGTGCCAGCTCACTGGACAGGGCCTATGGCTACACCTTC	CASSLDRAYGYTF	TRBD1	few	TRBV18	TRBJ1-2
TGCAGCGTTGAGGTCGGAAGCAAGGGGGAAAAACTGTTTTTT	CSVEVGSKGEKLFF	NA	NA	TRBV29-1	TRBJ1-4
TGCGCCAGCAGCCAAGGGTCAGGGTTGAACACTGAAGCTTTCTTT	CASSQGSGLNTEAFF	NA	NA	TRBV4-1	TRBJ1-1
TGTGCCAGCAAGTCAGACAGTGTAAGAGGGGGCTATGGCTACACCTTC	CASKSDSVRGGYGYTF	NA	NA	TRBV4-2	TRBJ1-2
TGCGCCAGCAGCTTGGCCAAGGGGAACCCGAACACTGAAGCTTTCTTT	CASSLAKGNPNTEAFF	NA	NA	TRBV5-1	TRBJ1-1
TGTGCCAGCAGCCTCAGACAGGGGGCGAACGAGCAGTACTTC	CASSLRQGANEQYF	TRBD1	NA	TRBV7-7	TRBJ2-7
TGTGCCTGGATTTACCCTTCGGGGACTGGCTCCTACGAGCAGTACTTC	CAWIYPSGTGSYEQYF	NA	NA	TRBV30	TRBJ2-7
TGTGCCAGCAGCTTACAGAAACAAGAGACCCAGTACTTC	CASSLQKQETQYF	NA	NA	TRBV7-6	TRBJ2-5
TGTGCCAGCGGGGATGGGGGGATCCAGCCCCAGCATTTT	CASGDGGIQPQHF	NA	NA	TRBV6-1	TRBJ1-5
TGCGCCAGCAGCATCCGACAGGGGAGCACTGAAGCTTTCTTT	CASSIRQGSTEAFF	TRBD1	NA	TRBV5-1	TRBJ1-1
TGCAGCGTTGCACAGCTTCGTGGGCCCCAGCATTTT	CSVAQLRGPQHF	NA	few	TRBV29-1	TRBJ1-5
TGTGCCACCAGCAGTGGGGGGGACTGGTTAAGGGATGAGCAGTTCTTC	CATSSGGDWLRDEQFF	TRBD2	NA	TRBV15	TRBJ2-1
TGTGCCAGCAGTGATGACAGGGACACACCCACAGATACGCAGTATTTT	CASSDDRDTPTDTQYF	TRBD1	NA	TRBV9	TRBJ2-3
TGTGCCAGCAGCTCTCAGGGGGCAGGAGCTTTCTTT	CASSSQGAGAFF	TRBD1	NA	TRBV7-9	TRBJ1-1
TGTGCCAGCAGATCCGGGACAGGCTCCACTGAAGCTTTCTTT	CASRSGTGSTEAFF	TRBD1	NA	TRBV7-9	TRBJ1-1
TGCAGTGCTGGGCGGGATCAGCAGCAGTTCTTC	CSAGRDQQQFF	NA	NA	TRBV20-1	TRBJ2-1
TGTGCCAGCGGACAGGGGGGGAACTTGGTCTATGGCTACACCTTC	CASGQGGNLVYGYTF	TRBD1	NA	TRBV28	TRBJ1-2
TGTGCCAGCAAGGGGACAGGGGGCGCGCCCGGGGAGCTGTTTTTT	CASKGTGGAPGELFF	TRBD1	few	TRBV6-1	TRBJ2-2
TGTGCCAGCAGCCACCACGCGACTAGAAGTTTGAGGGAGCAGTACTTC	CASSHHATRSLREQYF	NA	NA	TRBV5-4	TRBJ2-7
TGCGCCAGCAGACCGTTGGGGGCAGTGAACACTGAAGCTTTCTTT	CASRPLGAVNTEAFF	NA	NA	TRBV10-2	TRBJ1-1
TGTGCCAGCAGCCTAGGGGCCTTCACAGATACGCAGTATTTT	CASSLGAFTDTQYF	NA	NA	TRBV27	TRBJ2-3
TGTGCCAGCAGCGTAGCTACGAGGACGGCTAGCGGGACCCCCCAAGAGACCCAGTACTTC	CASSVATRTASGTPQETQYF	TRBD2	NA	TRBV9	TRBJ2-5
TGTGCCAGCAGTGAGGAGACAGGGGTAACTGAAGCTTTCTTT	CASSEETGVTEAFF	TRBD1	NA	TRBV6-1	TRBJ1-1
TGTGCCAGCAGTACACTCTCAGGGGGGAATCAGCCCCAGCATTTT	CASSTLSGGNQPQHF	TRBD1	NA	TRBV27	TRBJ1-5
TGTGCCTGGGTCGGGCGGGTGGCGGGGGGAAAGACCCAGTACTTC	CAWVGRVAGGKTQYF	TRBD2	NA	TRBV30	TRBJ2-5
TGTGCCAGCAGCTTAGACGGGAACACAGATACGCAGTATTTT	CASSLDGNTDTQYF	NA	NA	TRBV7-3	TRBJ2-3
TGTGCCAGCAGCGTAGATCCTAGCGGGGGATACAATGAGCAGTTCTTC	CASSVDPSGGYNEQFF	TRBD2	NA	TRBV9	TRBJ2-1
TGTGCCAGCAGTGAAGCGGTACGGTCGAGATCGGCCCAGCATTTT	CASSEAVRSRSAQHF	NA	once	TRBV6-1	TRBJ1-5
TGTGCCAGCACCTACAGGGGGCGTGACACCGGGGAGCTGTTTTTT	CASTYRGRDTGELFF	TRBD1	few	TRBV27	TRBJ2-2
TGTGCCAGCAGCTACGGTTATGGGGACAGGGGGCTGTTGGATCAGCCCCAGCATTTT	CASSYGYGDRGLLDQPQHF	TRBD1	NA	TRBV28	TRBJ1-5
TGTGCCAGCAGTGACAGTGGCGGCTACACCTTC	CASSDSGGYTF	NA	NA	TRBV2	TRBJ1-2
TGTGCCTGGAGTAGAGGGACAGAAGGATCTGGCTACACCTTC	CAWSRGTEGSGYTF	TRBD1	few	TRBV30	TRBJ1-2